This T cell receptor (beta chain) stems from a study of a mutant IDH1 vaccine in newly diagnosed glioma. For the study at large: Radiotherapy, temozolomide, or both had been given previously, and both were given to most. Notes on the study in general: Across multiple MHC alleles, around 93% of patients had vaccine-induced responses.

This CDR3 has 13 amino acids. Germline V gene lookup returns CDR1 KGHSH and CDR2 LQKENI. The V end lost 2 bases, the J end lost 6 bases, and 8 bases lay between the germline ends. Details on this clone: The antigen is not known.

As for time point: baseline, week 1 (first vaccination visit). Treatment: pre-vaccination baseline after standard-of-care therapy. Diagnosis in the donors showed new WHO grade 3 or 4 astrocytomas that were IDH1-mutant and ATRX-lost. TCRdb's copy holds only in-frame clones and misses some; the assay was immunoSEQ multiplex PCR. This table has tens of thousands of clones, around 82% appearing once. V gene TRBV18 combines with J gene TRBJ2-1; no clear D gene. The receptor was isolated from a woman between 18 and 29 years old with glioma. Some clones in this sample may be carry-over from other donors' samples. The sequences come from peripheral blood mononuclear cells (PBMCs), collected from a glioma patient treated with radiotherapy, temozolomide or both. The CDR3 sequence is CASSPDLGNEQFF. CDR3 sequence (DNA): TGTGCCAGCTCACCAGATTTGGGCAATGAGCAGTTCTTC.